A selection of T cell receptor beta chains follows, all from one sample in a study of T-cell reconstitution after alpha-beta-depleted transplantation in children. TCRdb passed the PCR reads through MiXCR, listing each CDR3 protein once. The table includes 500,000 or so distinct CDR3 sequences, approximately 32% detected once. The source was PBMCs from the stem cell graft donor, collected from the stem cell graft. The receptor set was obtained from a human donor who donated a stem cell graft to a child with aplastic anemia. Both conserved end residues are part of each CDR3. The D gene is left open where the match is weak. A clone size is listed for some rows: how often the clone was seen (once, few, many), or a class if it is expanded.

v_gene	d_gene	j_gene	abundance	CDR3aa	CDR3nt
TRBV12-3/TRBV12-4	TRBD2	TRBJ2-1	few	CASSLIGTSVHNEQFF	TGTGCCAGCAGCCTAATCGGGACTAGCGTCCACAATGAGCAGTTCTTC
TRBV14	.	TRBJ1-4	.	CASSQDIGKGKLFF	TGTGCCAGCAGCCAAGATATTGGCAAGGGAAAACTGTTTTTT
TRBV2	.	TRBJ1-1	few	CASSAYPWTTEAFF	TGTGCCAGCAGTGCTTATCCCTGGACCACTGAAGCTTTCTTT
TRBV6-5	TRBD2	TRBJ2-3	few	CASRYLGTSGSTDTQYF	TGTGCCAGCCGATATCTCGGGACTAGCGGTAGCACAGATACGCAGTATTTT
TRBV12-3/TRBV12-4	TRBD1	TRBJ2-1	.	CASRRTGENEQFF	TGTGCCAGCAGACGTACAGGGGAAAATGAGCAGTTCTTC
TRBV9	.	TRBJ2-3	.	CASSVAVVAADTQYF	TGTGCCAGCAGCGTAGCGGTGGTAGCGGCAGATACGCAGTATTTT
TRBV12-3/TRBV12-4	TRBD1	TRBJ2-2	.	CASSLRTGATGELFF	TGTGCCAGCAGTTTGCGAACAGGGGCCACCGGGGAGCTGTTTTTT
TRBV12-3/TRBV12-4	.	TRBJ1-3	.	CASSLADPASGNTIYF	TGTGCCAGCAGTTTAGCGGATCCCGCCTCTGGAAACACCATATATTTT
TRBV20-1	.	TRBJ2-7	.	CSAPAGNAYEQYF	TGCAGTGCTCCGGCGGGAAACGCCTACGAGCAGTACTTC
TRBV6-1	TRBD2	TRBJ2-7	.	CASTGLGDPYEQYF	TGTGCCAGCACCGGACTAGGGGACCCCTACGAGCAGTACTTC
TRBV12-3/TRBV12-4	.	TRBJ1-1	few	CASSSNGAEAFF	TGTGCCAGCAGTTCAAACGGCGCTGAAGCTTTCTTT
TRBV29-1	TRBD1	TRBJ2-1	.	CSVEHGTDYNEQFF	TGCAGCGTTGAACACGGGACAGATTACAATGAGCAGTTCTTC
TRBV7-2	.	TRBJ1-1	.	CASSTMNTEAFF	TGTGCCAGCAGTACCATGAACACTGAAGCTTTCTTT
TRBV7-2	TRBD1	TRBJ1-1	few	CASSHRGRNTEAFF	TGTGCCAGCAGCCACAGGGGGCGGAACACTGAAGCTTTCTTT
TRBV12-3/TRBV12-4	.	TRBJ2-3	.	CASSPGSQGTDTQYF	TGTGCCAGCAGTCCCGGGTCCCAAGGGACAGATACGCAGTATTTT
TRBV7-2	TRBD1	TRBJ1-2	many	CASSPDVRSRGRGYTF	TGTGCCAGCAGCCCCGACGTAAGGAGTAGGGGGCGAGGCTACACCTTC
TRBV25-1	.	TRBJ1-1	many	CASSELTEAFF	TGTGCCAGCAGTGAACTCACTGAAGCTTTCTTT
TRBV7-8	TRBD2	TRBJ2-3	.	CASSFFSGLAGATDTQYF	TGTGCCAGCAGCTTTTTTTCGGGACTAGCGGGAGCCACAGATACGCAGTATTTT
TRBV30	TRBD2	TRBJ2-1	few	CAWGTSATYNEQFF	TGTGCCTGGGGGACTAGCGCTACCTACAATGAGCAGTTCTTC
TRBV20-1	.	TRBJ1-2	once	CSAAKQGQNYGCTF	TGCAGTGCTGCCAAGCAGGGGCAAAACTATGGCTGCACCTTC
TRBV20-1	TRBD1	TRBJ1-5	.	CSARTGSGNQPQHF	TGCAGTGCCAGGACAGGGAGTGGCAATCAGCCCCAGCATTTT
TRBV7-9	.	TRBJ2-3	once	CASSSTRGDTQYF	TGTGCCAGCAGCAGTACCCGGGGAGACACGCAGTATTTT
TRBV7-7	.	TRBJ1-1	few	CASSLASHTEAFF	TGTGCCAGCAGCTTAGCCTCCCACACTGAAGCTTTCTTT
TRBV11-3	.	TRBJ2-2	.	CASSYRVSNTGELFF	TGTGCCAGCAGCTACAGGGTTTCAAACACCGGGGAGCTGTTTTTT
TRBV19	.	TRBJ2-7	once	CASKGQRSYEQYF	TGTGCCAGTAAAGGACAGCGCTCCTACGAGCAGTACTTC
TRBV7-6	.	TRBJ2-7	few	CASSHRDGSYEQYF	TGTGCCAGCAGCCACAGGGACGGTTCCTACGAGCAGTACTTC
TRBV7-8	.	TRBJ2-2	few	CASSLSDATGELFF	TGTGCCAGCAGCTTATCAGACGCTACCGGGGAGCTGTTTTTT
TRBV20-1	.	TRBJ1-2	.	CSAREPGRANYGYTF	TGCAGTGCCCGAGAACCAGGGCGCGCTAACTATGGCTACACCTTC
TRBV12-3/TRBV12-4	TRBD1	TRBJ2-5	few	CASRPGQGGQETQYF	TGTGCCAGCAGACCCGGACAGGGTGGCCAAGAGACCCAGTACTTC
TRBV20-1	.	TRBJ1-1	.	CSADLRTGNTEAFF	TGCAGTGCTGACCTAAGGACGGGAAACACTGAAGCTTTCTTT
TRBV5-6	TRBD2	TRBJ2-3	.	CASSLGLAGVPDTQYF	TGTGCCAGCAGCTTGGGACTAGCGGGAGTCCCAGATACGCAGTATTTT
TRBV25-1	TRBD2	TRBJ2-3	.	CASRNIAGAYSDTQYF	TGTGCCAGCAGGAATATAGCGGGAGCGTATTCAGATACGCAGTATTTT
TRBV27	TRBD2	TRBJ2-3	once	CASSPRLARSTDTQYF	TGTGCCAGCAGTCCGCGACTAGCGAGAAGCACAGATACGCAGTATTTT
TRBV30	.	TRBJ1-1	few	CAGRSQMNTEAFF	TGTGCCGGGAGGTCGCAGATGAACACTGAAGCTTTCTTT
TRBV14	TRBD1	TRBJ2-1	.	CASSQLEGARAKNEQFF	TGTGCCAGCAGCCAACTCGAGGGGGCGCGGGCGAAGAATGAGCAGTTCTTC
TRBV5-1	.	TRBJ1-3	.	CASSDTGAGNTIYF	TGCGCCAGCAGCGATACAGGTGCTGGAAACACCATATATTTT
TRBV29-1	.	TRBJ2-3	few	CSVPRGDTQYF	TGCAGCGTGCCCCGGGGGGATACGCAGTATTTT
TRBV30	TRBD2	TRBJ2-1	few	CAWSAGLAGSNEQFF	TGTGCCTGGAGTGCGGGACTAGCGGGATCCAATGAGCAGTTCTTC
TRBV7-2	.	TRBJ1-2	once	CASSLVARGDGYTF	TGTGCCAGCAGCTTAGTTGCCCGAGGAGATGGCTACACCTTC
TRBV10-3	TRBD1	TRBJ1-1	.	CAIGRTGESEAFF	TGTGCCATCGGCCGGACAGGGGAATCTGAAGCTTTCTTT
TRBV12-3/TRBV12-4	.	TRBJ2-5	.	CASSPGRRETQYF	TGTGCCAGCAGTCCCGGGAGAAGGGAGACCCAGTACTTC
TRBV30	TRBD1	TRBJ2-5	few	CAWSGTGAQETQYF	TGTGCCTGGAGTGGCACAGGGGCTCAAGAGACCCAGTACTTC
TRBV10-1	.	TRBJ2-2	few	CASSADTFVGELFF	TGCGCCAGCAGTGCCGACACGTTCGTCGGGGAGCTGTTTTTT
TRBV20-1	.	TRBJ2-5	.	CSAYDSMKRQEETQYF	TGCAGTGCTTACGACAGTATGAAGAGGCAGGAAGAGACCCAGTACTTC
TRBV20-1	.	TRBJ1-1	few	CSAPLMNTEAFF	TGCAGTGCTCCACTTATGAACACTGAAGCTTTCTTT
TRBV20-1	TRBD1	TRBJ2-4	few	CSASFQGVAKNIQYF	TGCAGTGCTAGTTTCCAGGGGGTTGCCAAAAACATTCAGTACTTC